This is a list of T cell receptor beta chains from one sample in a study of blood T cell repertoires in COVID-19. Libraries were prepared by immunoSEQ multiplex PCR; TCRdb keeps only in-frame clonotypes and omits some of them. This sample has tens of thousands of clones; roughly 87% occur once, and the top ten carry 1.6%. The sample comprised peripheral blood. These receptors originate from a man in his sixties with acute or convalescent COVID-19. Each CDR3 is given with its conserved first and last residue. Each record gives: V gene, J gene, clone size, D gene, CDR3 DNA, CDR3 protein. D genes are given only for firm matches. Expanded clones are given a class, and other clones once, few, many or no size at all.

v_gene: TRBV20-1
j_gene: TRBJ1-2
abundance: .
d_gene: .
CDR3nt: TGCAGTGCCGCTTCTATTTATGGCTACACCTTC
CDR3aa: CSAASIYGYTF

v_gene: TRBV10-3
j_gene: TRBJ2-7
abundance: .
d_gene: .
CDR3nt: TGTGCCATCAGTGAGTCCGAACAGACCTACGAGCAGTACTTC
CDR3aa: CAISESEQTYEQYF

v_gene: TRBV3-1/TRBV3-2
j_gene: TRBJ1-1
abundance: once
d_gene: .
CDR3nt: TGTGCCAGCAGCCAATCCCCGGGTGAAGCTTTCTTT
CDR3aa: CASSQSPGEAFF

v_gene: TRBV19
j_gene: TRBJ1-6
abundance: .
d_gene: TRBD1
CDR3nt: TGTGCCAGTAGTAACCGGGACAGGGCTTTCTCGAATTCACCCCTCCACTTT
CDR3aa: CASSNRDRAFSNSPLHF

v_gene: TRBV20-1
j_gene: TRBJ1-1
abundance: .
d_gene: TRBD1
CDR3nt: TGCAGTGCTAGTGAAACCGGGACAGGGTATGGAGCTTTCTTT
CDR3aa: CSASETGTGYGAFF

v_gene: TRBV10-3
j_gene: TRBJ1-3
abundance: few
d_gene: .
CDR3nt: TGTGCCACTAGGAACGAGGACTCTGGAAACACCATATATTTT
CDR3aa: CATRNEDSGNTIYF

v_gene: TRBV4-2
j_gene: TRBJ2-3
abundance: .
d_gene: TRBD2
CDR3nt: TGTGCCAGCAGCCAAGTGACTAGCAGAACAGATACGCAGTATTTT
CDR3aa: CASSQVTSRTDTQYF

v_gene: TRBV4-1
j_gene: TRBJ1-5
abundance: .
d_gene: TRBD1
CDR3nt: TGCGCCAGCAGCCCCCGGGACAGGGACAATCAGCCCCAGCATTTT
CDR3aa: CASSPRDRDNQPQHF

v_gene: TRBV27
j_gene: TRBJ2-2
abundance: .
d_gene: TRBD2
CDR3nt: TGTGCCAGCAGGCCTAGCGGGGGGACGAACACCGGGGAGCTGTTTTTT
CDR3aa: CASRPSGGTNTGELFF

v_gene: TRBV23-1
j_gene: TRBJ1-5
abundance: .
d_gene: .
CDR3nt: TGCGCCAGCAGTCAATCGAGGGGGGGGTATCAGCCCCAGCATTTT
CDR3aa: CASSQSRGGYQPQHF

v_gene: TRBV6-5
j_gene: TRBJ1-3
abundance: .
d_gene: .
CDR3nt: TGTGCCAGCAGTCCTACAGGGAGCTCTGGAAACACCATATATTTT
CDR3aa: CASSPTGSSGNTIYF

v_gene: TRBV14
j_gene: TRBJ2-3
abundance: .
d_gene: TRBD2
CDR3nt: TGTGCCAGCAGCAGGCAGCGGGGGGGTACAGATACGCAGTATTTT
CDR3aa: CASSRQRGGTDTQYF

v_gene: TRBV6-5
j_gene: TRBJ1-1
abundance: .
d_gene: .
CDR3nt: TGTGCCAGCAGTTGGCAGGGAAACACTGAAGCTTTCTTT
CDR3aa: CASSWQGNTEAFF

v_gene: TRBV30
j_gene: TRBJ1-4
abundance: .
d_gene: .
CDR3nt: TGTGCCTGGAGGTCGCCGGGCGGGGATGAAAAACTGTTTTTT
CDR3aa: CAWRSPGGDEKLFF

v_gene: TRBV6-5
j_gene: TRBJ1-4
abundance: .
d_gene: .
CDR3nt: TGTGCCAGCAGAAACAAGGGACTGTCGGGGGAAAAACTGTTTTTT
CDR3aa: CASRNKGLSGEKLFF

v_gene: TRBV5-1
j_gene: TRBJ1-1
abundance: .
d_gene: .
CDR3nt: TGCGCCAGCAGCTTGGAGGTAGGGGGTGTTACTGAAGCTTTCTTT
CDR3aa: CASSLEVGGVTEAFF

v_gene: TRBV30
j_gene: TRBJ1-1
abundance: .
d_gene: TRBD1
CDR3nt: TGTGCCTTAGATAAGGCAGGGGGACCCATCACTGAAGCTTTCTTT
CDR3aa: CALDKAGGPITEAFF

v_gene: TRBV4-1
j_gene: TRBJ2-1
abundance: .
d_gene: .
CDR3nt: TGCGCCAGCAGCCAAGAGGGACAACGCTACAATGAGCAGTTCTTC
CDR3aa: CASSQEGQRYNEQFF

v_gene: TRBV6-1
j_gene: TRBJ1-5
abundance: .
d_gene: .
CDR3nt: TGTGCCAGCAGTGACCGAGGGAGGCCCCAGCATTTT
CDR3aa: CASSDRGRPQHF

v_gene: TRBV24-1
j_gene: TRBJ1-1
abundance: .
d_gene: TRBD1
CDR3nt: TGTGCCACCAGTGAGGTGGACAGGGGGCTTTTTGGTTTCTTT
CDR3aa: CATSEVDRGLFGFF

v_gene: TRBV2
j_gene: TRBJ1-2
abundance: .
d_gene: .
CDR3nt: TGTGCCAGCAGTCTGGGGGGGTTCTATGGCTACACCTTC
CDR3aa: CASSLGGFYGYTF

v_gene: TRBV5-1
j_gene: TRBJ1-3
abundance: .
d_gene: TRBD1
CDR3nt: TGCGCCAGCAGCTTTGGGGACAGCTCTGGAAACACCATATATTTT
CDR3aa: CASSFGDSSGNTIYF

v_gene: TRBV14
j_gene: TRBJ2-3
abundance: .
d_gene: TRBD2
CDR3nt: TGTGCCAGCAGCCAAGGGCTAGCGGGGGGAACAAGAGATACGCAGTATTTT
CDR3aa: CASSQGLAGGTRDTQYF

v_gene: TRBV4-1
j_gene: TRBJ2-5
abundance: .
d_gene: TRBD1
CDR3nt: TGCGCCAGCAGCCAAGTGACAGGGCGAGTGGAGACCCAGTACTTC
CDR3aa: CASSQVTGRVETQYF

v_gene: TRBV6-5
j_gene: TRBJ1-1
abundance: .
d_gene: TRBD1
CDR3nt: TGTGCCAGCAGTTCGTCAGGGGGAGACACTGAAGCTTTCTTT
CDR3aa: CASSSSGGDTEAFF

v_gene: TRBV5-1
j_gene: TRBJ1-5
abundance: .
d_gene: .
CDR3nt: TGCCCCAGCTGCTTGGGCGGGGGCGGGGGTCAGCCCCAGCATTTT
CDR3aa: CPSCLGGGGGQPQHF

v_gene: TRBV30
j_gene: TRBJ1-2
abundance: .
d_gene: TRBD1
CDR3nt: TGTGCCTCACGACAGGGTGAGGTTCGGGATGGCTACACCTTC
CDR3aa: CASRQGEVRDGYTF

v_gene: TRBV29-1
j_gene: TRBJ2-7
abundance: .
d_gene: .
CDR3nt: TGCAGCGTTGGCGGAGCGTCCTACGAGCAGTACTTC
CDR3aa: CSVGGASYEQYF

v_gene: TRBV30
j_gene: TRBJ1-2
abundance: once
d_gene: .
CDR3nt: TGTGCCTGGAGTCAGTCCTCGGCGGGTTCTGGCTACACCTTC
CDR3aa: CAWSQSSAGSGYTF

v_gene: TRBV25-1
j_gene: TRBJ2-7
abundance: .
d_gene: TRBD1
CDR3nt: TGTGCCAGCAGTGGAACAGGGGGCACTTACGAGCAGTACTTC
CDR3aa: CASSGTGGTYEQYF

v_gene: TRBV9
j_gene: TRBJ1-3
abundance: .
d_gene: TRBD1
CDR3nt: TGTGCCAGCAGATTTGGGACAGGCTCTGGAAACACCATATATTTT
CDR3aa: CASRFGTGSGNTIYF

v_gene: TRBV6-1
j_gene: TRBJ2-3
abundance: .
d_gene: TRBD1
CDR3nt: TGTGCCAGCAGTGATTATACCAGGGGGAAAGAGCGAGATACGCAGTATTTT
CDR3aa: CASSDYTRGKERDTQYF

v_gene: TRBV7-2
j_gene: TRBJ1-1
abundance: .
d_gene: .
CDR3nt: TGTGCCAGCAGCTTAGATCCGGGGTTTAACACTGAAGCTTTCTTT
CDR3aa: CASSLDPGFNTEAFF

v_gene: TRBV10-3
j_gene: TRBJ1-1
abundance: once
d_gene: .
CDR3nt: TGTGCCATCACCGGAGGTACAGAGAACACTGAAGCTTTCTTT
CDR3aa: CAITGGTENTEAFF

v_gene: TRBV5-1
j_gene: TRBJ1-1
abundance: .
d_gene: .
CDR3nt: TGCGCCAGCAGCTCAAGGCCCCCGGAGTGGCAGATGAACACTGAAGCTTTCTTT
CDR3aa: CASSSRPPEWQMNTEAFF

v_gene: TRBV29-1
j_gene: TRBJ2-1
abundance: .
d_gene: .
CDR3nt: TGCAGCGGGATGCCCGCGGTCAATGAGCAGTTCTTC
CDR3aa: CSGMPAVNEQFF

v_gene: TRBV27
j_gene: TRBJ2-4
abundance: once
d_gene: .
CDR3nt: TGTGCCAGCACCTCTTTGGGGGGTATTATCGACAAAAACATTCAGTACTTC
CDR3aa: CASTSLGGIIDKNIQYF

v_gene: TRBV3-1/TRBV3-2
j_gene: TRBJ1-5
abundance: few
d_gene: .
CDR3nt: TGTGCCAGCAGCCAAGCGGGGGGGGATCAGCCCCAGCATTTT
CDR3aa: CASSQAGGDQPQHF

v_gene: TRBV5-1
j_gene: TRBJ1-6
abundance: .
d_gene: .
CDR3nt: TGCGCCAGCAGCTTGGGTTCACACTGGCCAGGGCCAACCCGTCGGTCACCCCTCCACTTT
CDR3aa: CASSLGSHWPGPTRRSPLHF

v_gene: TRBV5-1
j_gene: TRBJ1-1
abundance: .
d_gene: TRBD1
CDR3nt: TGCGCCAGCAGCTCTTGGACAGGACGGACTGAAGCTTTCTTT
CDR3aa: CASSSWTGRTEAFF

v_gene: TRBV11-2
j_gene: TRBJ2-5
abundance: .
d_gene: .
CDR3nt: TGTGCCAGCAGCAATAGGCGGGTTTTTCAAGAGACCCAGTACTTC
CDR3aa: CASSNRRVFQETQYF

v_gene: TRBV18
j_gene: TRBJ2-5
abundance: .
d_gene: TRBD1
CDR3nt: TGTGCCAGCTCACAATCCCTGCCCGGGACAGGGGGGGAAGAGACCCAGTACTTC
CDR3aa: CASSQSLPGTGGEETQYF

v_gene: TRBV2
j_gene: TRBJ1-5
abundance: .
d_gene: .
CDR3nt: TGTGCCAGCAGTGACAGGGCCAGCAATCAGCCCCAGCATTTT
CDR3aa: CASSDRASNQPQHF